The 24 T cell receptor beta chains listed next were all sequenced from one sample in a study of blood T cells in healthy people across ages. For the second PCR, which ran for about 6 to 11 cycles, a sample-barcoded 5' primer and a J-beta primer mix were used. TCRdb passed the 5' RACE reads through MiXCR, listing each CDR3 protein once. The profile shows approximately 1,100,000 distinct CDR3 sequences, 35% to 55% of them singletons. Sequenced input: blood. The source of these receptors is a woman between 55 and 75 years old in good health.

This clonotype was picked up a small number of times. This sequence joins TRBV25-1 and TRBJ2-5, with D perhaps TRBD2 (6 bases). V lost 3 bases, J lost 5 bases, and 13 bases lay in between. CDR3 length equals 14 residues. The germline V gene has CDR1 MGHDK and CDR2 SYGVNS. The CDR3 loop reads CASSDNAGMETQYF. The CDR3 DNA follows: TGTGCCAGCAGTGATAATGCGGGAATGGAGACCCAGTACTTC. The full variable domain, in which reference TRBV25-1 and TRBJ2-5 provide the parts outside the CDR3, is EADIYQTPRYLVIGTGKKITLECSQTMGHDKMYWYQQDPGMELHLIHYSYGVNSTEKGDLSSESTVSRIRTEHFPLTLESARPSHTSQYLCASSDNAGMETQYFGPGTRLLVL.

V and J are TRBV7-9 and TRBJ2-1; 10 nucleotides match TRBD2. Germline V gene sequence: CDR1 SEHNR, CDR2 FQNEAQ (reference sequence). The CDR3 loop spans 20 amino acids. With V trimmed by 1 base and J by 1 base, 13 bases remained unmatched. The DNA for the CDR3 is TGTGCCAGCAGCTTAGTCATAGGTCCTTCTAGCGGGAGATCCTACAATGAGCAGTTCTTC. Protein: CASSLVIGPSSGRSYNEQFF.

This sequence joins TRBV7-9 and TRBJ2-7; 8 bases are a match to TRBD1. Germline values: CDR1 SEHNR, CDR2 FQNEAQ (reference sequence). The CDR3 is 16 residues long. The J segment lost 7 bases and the V segment lost 1 base, leaving 12 bases of the junction unmatched. CDR3 sequence: CASSLVRMNRGEEQYF. The CDR3 DNA follows: TGTGCCAGCAGCTTAGTCCGCATGAACAGGGGGGAAGAGCAGTACTTC.

This clonotype was seen a few times. The J gene is TRBJ2-5, the V gene TRBV14; TRBD2 aligns across 9 bases. The CDR3 runs 16 residues. CDR1 is SGHDN, CDR2 FVKESK, per germline. V shed 4 bases, J shed 1 base, and the junction held 7 bases outside the gene matches. CDR3 in DNA: TGTGCCAGCAGCCGAATAGCGGGAGTCCTCCAAGAGACCCAGTACTTC. It encodes CASSRIAGVLQETQYF.

This clonotype was detected only a few times. This sequence joins TRBV25-1 and TRBJ2-4, with D possibly TRBD1 on 8 matching bases. The CDR3 is 15 amino acids. The germline V and J ends were trimmed by 6 bases and 0 bases, with 12 bases remaining between them. Germline CDR1 is MGHDK and CDR2 is SYGVNS. The CDR3 sequence: CASRTGEGAKNIQYF. CDR3 DNA: TGTGCCAGCAGGACAGGGGAGGGAGCCAAAAACATTCAGTACTTC.

CDR3 DNA sequence: TGTGCCATCAGTGAGTCGTTAGCGGGACACCAAGAGACCCAGTACTTC. Translated: CAISESLAGHQETQYF. This chain connects TRBV10-3 to TRBJ2-5, with 8 positions matching TRBD2. CDR3 length: 16 residues. Germline CDR1 ENHRY, CDR2 SYGVKD. The junction had 3 bases not matched to a gene; V was cut back by 0 bases and J by 0 bases.

The chain links TRBV7-9 to TRBJ2-7; possibly TRBD1 for D (6 bases). CDR1 is SEHNR and CDR2 is FQNEAQ in the germline V gene (reference sequence). V was shortened by 4 bases and J by 3 bases, with 10 bases between the two germline ends. The CDR3 has 13 residues. This CDR3 reads CASSSDSHYEQYF. The CDR3 DNA is TGTGCCAGCAGCTCGGACAGTCACTACGAGCAGTACTTC.

V and J are TRBV9 and TRBJ2-7; 9 bases match TRBD2. The CDR3 is 15 residues long. Germline V CDR1 and CDR2: SGDLS, YYNGEE. With V trimmed by 4 bases and J by 3 bases, 8 bases remained unmatched. CDR3 region: CASSPVAGAGYEQYF. The CDR3 DNA is TGTGCCAGCAGCCCAGTAGCGGGAGCGGGCTACGAGCAGTACTTC.

This clonotype has at least ten counts. This chain connects TRBV28 to TRBJ2-7, with 10 bases fitting TRBD1. The J segment lost 4 bases and the V segment lost 3 bases, leaving 6 bases of the junction unmatched. Germline CDR1 MDHEN, CDR2 SYDVKM. This CDR3 contains 15 residues. CDR3 loop: CASSLLDRGPYEQYF. The CDR3 coding sequence is TGTGCCAGCAGTTTGCTCGACAGGGGGCCATACGAGCAGTACTTC.

The genes are TRBV5-1 and TRBJ2-6; D is unclear. In germline, CDR1 is SGHRS, CDR2 YFSETQ. The CDR3 runs to 13 residues. Between the trimmed V and J ends, which lost 9 bases and 0 bases, there was a span of 7 bases. Written as DNA, the CDR3 is TGCGCCATCAAAACCTCTGGGGCCAACGTCCTGACTTTC. Protein: CAIKTSGANVLTF.

This clonotype was detected only once. CDR3 residues: CASAPLGSIAKNIQYF. CDR3 DNA sequence: TGTGCCAGCGCCCCGCTGGGCAGTATAGCCAAAAACATTCAGTACTTC. The chain is built from TRBV28 and TRBJ2-4; D is undetermined. The CDR3 totals 16 residues. The germline gives CDR1 MDHEN, CDR2 SYDVKM. V dropped 8 bases and J dropped 0 bases, with 17 bases sitting between them.

This chain joins TRBV7-2 and TRBJ2-7, with TRBD2 identical over 11 bases. CDR1 and CDR2 (germline): SGHTA, FQGNSA. This CDR3 has 16 amino acids. J gave up 4 bases and V 4 bases, and 9 bases lay outside the gene matches. As DNA, the CDR3 is TGTGCCAGCAGCTCCATGAGACTAGCGGGACCTTACGAGCAGTACTTC. Translated: CASSSMRLAGPYEQYF.

This clonotype was observed once. The chain is built from TRBV27 and TRBJ1-5; 9 nucleotides line up with TRBD1. The CDR3 runs to 15 residues. V lost 5 bases to trimming and J lost 6 bases; unmatched junction nucleotides: 8. Germline lookup yields CDR1 MNHEY and CDR2 SMNVEV (reference sequence). The CDR3 nucleotides read TGTGCCAGCAGTCCCGGGACAGGGTTCGGTCAGCCCCAGCATTTT. Its translation: CASSPGTGFGQPQHF.

On this clonotype itself: The junction and the germline gene differ at one end; a read error may be behind it. The rearrangement uses TRBV4-2 and TRBJ2-7; D gene unclear. The CDR3 is 16 residues long. Germline CDR1 LGHNA, CDR2 YNFKEQ. CDR3 nucleotides: TGTGCCGGCAGCCAAGGCCCCCCCGGCAGTTCCTACGAGCAGTACTTC. It encodes CAGSQGPPGSSYEQYF.

This chain links TRBV13 with TRBJ2-5; 7 nucleotides match TRBD1. The J call could be wrong; TRBJ2-7 is a better fit for the DNA end. CDR3 length: 16 amino acids. Germline CDR1 PRHDT, CDR2 FYEKMQ (reference sequence). CDR3 sequence: CASSSEGDSSPYEQYF. The CDR3 nucleotides are TGTGCCAGCAGCTCGGAAGGGGACAGTAGCCCTTACGAGCAGTACTTC.

This clonotype appeared many times. The J gene is TRBJ2-1, the V gene TRBV10-2; perhaps TRBD2 as D (6 bases). Trimming took 0 bases from V and 6 from J, leaving 12 bases between them. The CDR3 spans 15 residues. Germline-derived CDR1 and CDR2 are WSHSY and SAAADI. The CDR3: CASSESVDGGNEQFF. As DNA, the CDR3 is TGCGCCAGCAGTGAGTCGGTGGACGGGGGCAATGAGCAGTTCTTC.

For this clonotype: One junction end disagrees with the germline gene, perhaps due to a read error. The chain couples TRBV9 to TRBJ2-1; 7 bases map to TRBD2. CDR1 and CDR2 from the germline V gene are SGDLS and YYNGEE. This CDR3 comprises 15 residues. The CDR3 protein is CASSVDTSAYNGQFF. The CDR3 DNA reads TGTGCCAGCAGCGTAGACACTAGCGCCTACAATGGGCAGTTCTTC.

The rearrangement links TRBV5-1 to TRBJ2-2, with D perhaps TRBD1 (7 bases). CDR3 size: 16 residues. Germline lookup yields CDR1 SGHRS and CDR2 YFSETQ. V was cut by 4 bases and J by 0 bases, with 13 bases left in between. The CDR3 sequence is CASSAGQTTNTGELFF. In DNA form, the CDR3 reads TGCGCCAGCAGCGCGGGACAGACAACGAACACCGGGGAGCTGTTTTTT.

This clonotype was picked up a small number of times. This chain links TRBV4-2 with TRBJ2-7; 8 positions agree with TRBD2. The germline V gene has CDR1 LGHNA and CDR2 YNFKEQ. This CDR3 contains 14 residues. V lost 0 bases and J lost 4; bases outside the gene matches: 2. The CDR3 spells CASSQEGGRYEQYF. The CDR3 nucleotides are TGTGCCAGCAGCCAAGAAGGCGGGAGGTACGAGCAGTACTTC.

The chain uses TRBV5-1 and TRBJ2-3; TRBD1 might be the D (5 bases). Germline V gene lookup returns CDR1 SGHRS and CDR2 YFSETQ. Trimming removed 4 bases at V and 2 bases at J, with 14 bases between. The CDR3 contains 15 residues. The CDR3 DNA is TGCGCCAGCAGCCTGAGACAGCGATCCACAGATACGCAGTATTTT. It encodes CASSLRQRSTDTQYF.

This chain joins TRBV7-9 and TRBJ1-2; 8 bases map to TRBD1. This CDR3 has 13 residues. The germline V gene has CDR1 SEHNR and CDR2 FQNEAQ (reference sequence). Losses at the gene ends were 3 bases for V and 6 bases for J; bases not matched to a gene: 3. CDR3 in DNA: TGTGCCAGCAGCTTGGACAGGGACGATGGCTACACCTTC. This codes for CASSLDRDDGYTF.

This chain connects TRBV18 to TRBJ2-5; TRBD1 agrees at 10 bases. Germline V gene data show CDR1 as KGHSH and CDR2 as LQKENI. V lost 2 bases to trimming and J lost 4 bases; unmatched junction nucleotides: 7. The CDR3 sequence is 16 residues long. CDR3 bases: TGTGCCAGCTCACCAGGGACAGGGGCTATTCGAGAGACCCAGTACTTC. Its translation: CASSPGTGAIRETQYF. The whole variable domain, remainder taken from reference TRBV18 and TRBJ2-5, is NAGVMQNPRHLVRRRGQEARLRCSPMKGHSHVYWYRQLPEEGLKFMVYLQKENIIDESGMPKERFSAEFPKEGPSILRIQQVVRGDSAAYFCASSPGTGAIRETQYFGPGTRLLVL.

There are a few counts of this clonotype. The chain has TRBV29-1 and TRBJ2-5; weak D call: TRBD1 (5 bases). Trimming took off 1 base at V and 5 bases at J, with 20 bases between the two ends. Germline assignment: CDR1 SQVTM and CDR2 ANQGSEA. The CDR3 has 16 residues. As DNA, the CDR3 is TGCAGCGTTGAAGGATGGGCCAGGGCCATCGGGGAGACCCAGTACTTC. Encoded protein: CSVEGWARAIGETQYF. Combining the CDR3 with reference TRBV29-1 and TRBJ2-5 gives the whole variable domain SAVISQKPSRDICQRGTSLTIQCQVDSQVTMMFWYRQQPGQSLTLIATANQGSEATYESGFVIDKFPISRPNLTFSTLTVSNMSPEDSSIYLCSVEGWARAIGETQYFGPGTRLLVL.

The V call is TRBV20-1, the J call TRBJ2-1; 10 bases map to TRBD2. The trim removed 4 bases at V and 0 bases at J, leaving 6 bases unmatched. Germline V lookup: CDR1 DFQATT, CDR2 SNEGSKA (reference sequence). The CDR3 totals 16 residues. In DNA, the CDR3 is TGCAGTGCTACGGACCCTAGCGGGAGCTCCTACAATGAGCAGTTCTTC. It translates to CSATDPSGSSYNEQFF.